This record covers a single TCR beta chain. Its matching antigen is unknown. This specimen belongs to a study of T cell responses to AZD1222 COVID-19 vaccine. Study-level findings and limits: The reported proportion of spike-specific TCRs targeting unmutated variant regions was nearly half. At baseline, seropositivity was found in only a handful of AZD1222 recipients. Regions 160-218 and 743-854 dominated among vaccine-associated CD4 TCRs spanning spike. The sample set comprised mostly white British donors with more females, and clonal diversity was possibly underestimated.

This CDR3 has 14 amino acids. From germline, CDR1 is SGHKS and CDR2 YYEKEE (reference sequence). The V gene lost 3 bases and the J gene lost 2 bases, with 10 bases spanning the gap. Here immunoSEQ multiplex PCR was the method, and the copy in TCRdb shows in-frame clones only, minus some. The repertoire includes roughly 140,000 clones, over 85% of them detected once, and about 1.5% sits in the top ten. This chain uses TRBV5-5 with TRBJ2-3; D might be TRBD1 (6 bases). The sequenced sample was peripheral blood, obtained on day 0 of AZD1222 vaccination. The TCR sequence derives from an adult in good health. The CDR3 sequence: CASSSRDNTDTQYF. In DNA form, the CDR3 reads TGTGCCAGCAGCTCCCGGGACAACACAGATACGCAGTATTTT.